These 5 T cell receptor beta chains were all obtained from the same sample, sequenced in a study of regulatory and conventional T cells in RAG deficiency. Produced via immunoSEQ multiplex PCR; TCRdb's table is partial and in-frame only. Of roughly 3,000 clones in the sample, roughly 94% were seen once. Regulatory T cells were sorted from blood as CD4+ CD25-high CD127-low cells. These data also formed part of another study, on regulatory T cells. That work adds: The primer mix had 52 TRBV and 13 TRBJ primers.

The sequenced sample was CD4+ Tregs sorted from blood. The receptors come from a human donor in good health.

The rearrangement joins TRBV5-8 to TRBJ1-5; D ambiguous. The length of the CDR3 is 13 residues. The V gene lost 4 bases and the J gene lost 4 bases, with 9 bases spanning the gap. Per the germline V gene, CDR1 is SGHTS and CDR2 is YDEGEE. The chain's CDR3 is CASSPDRNQPQHF. CDR3 bases: TGTGCCAGCAGCCCGGACCGTAATCAGCCCCAGCATTTT.

V is TRBV10-3 and J is TRBJ1-5; D unresolved. V lost 3 bases and J lost 8, with 8 bases in between. The CDR3 is 12 residues long. CDR1 and CDR2 from the germline V gene are ENHRY and SYGVKD. This CDR3 reads CAISDPGKPQHF. DNA of the CDR3: TGTGCCATCAGTGACCCCGGGAAGCCCCAGCATTTT.

The chain links TRBV5-1 to TRBJ2-1; possibly TRBD2 for D (5 bases). Per the germline V gene, CDR1 is SGHRS and CDR2 is YFSETQ. This CDR3 spans 14 amino acids. V gave up 6 bases and J gave up 7 bases, with 17 bases separating them. The CDR3: CASNRIISGNEQFF. The CDR3 nucleotides are TGCGCCAGCAATCGGATCATCTCGGGGAATGAGCAGTTCTTC. Drawing the rest from reference TRBV5-1 and TRBJ2-1, the complete variable domain is KAGVTQTPRYLIKTRGQQVTLSCSPISGHRSVSWYQQTPGQGLQFLFEYFSETQRNKGNFPGRFSGRQFSNSRSEMNVSTLELGDSALYLCASNRIISGNEQFFGPGTRLTVL.

Only one count was recorded for this clone. The chain carries TRBV18 and TRBJ1-1; D gene ambiguous. Germline V lookup: CDR1 KGHSH, CDR2 LQKENI. V was trimmed by 6 bases and J by 6 bases, leaving 20 bases between them. CDR3 length: 15 amino acids. The CDR3 region has the DNA TGTGCCAGCTCGTCACTCAGCGGGCGTTTCTCTGAAGCTTTCTTT. Amino acid sequence: CASSSLSGRFSEAFF.

This chain connects TRBV5-1 to TRBJ2-1; TRBD2 matches at 9 bases. The length of the CDR3 is 16 residues. Germline CDR1 reads SGHRS; CDR2 reads YFSETQ. With 0 bases clipped from V and 0 bases from J, the junction kept 1 base outside the gene matches. This chain's CDR3 is CASSLASGNSYNEQFF. CDR3 in DNA: TGCGCCAGCAGCTTGGCTAGCGGGAACTCCTACAATGAGCAGTTCTTC.